This T cell receptor (beta chain) was retrieved from a study of blood T cells in healthy people across ages. Of note for this clonotype: As yet, its antigen is unknown.

The study, taken as a whole, reports: Unknown donor CMV status possibly confounded expanded clonotype changes.

The second PCR ran roughly 6 to 12 cycles with a sample-barcoded 5' primer and J-beta primers. TCRdb reprocessed the 5' RACE reads with MiXCR, giving one entry per CDR3 protein. Of roughly 700,000 distinct CDR3 sequences in the sample, roughly 50% were seen once. Sequences were obtained from blood. This TCR was recovered from a woman in her sixties or seventies in good health.

The CDR3 loop reads CASSYGTSRRETQYF. CDR3 in DNA: TGTGCCAGCAGTTACGGGACTAGCCGGCGCGAGACCCAGTACTTC. The chain combines TRBV6-2 or TRBV6-3 with TRBJ2-5; 9 positions match TRBD2. J gave up 5 bases and V 2 bases, and 6 bases lay outside the gene matches. The CDR3 sequence is 15 residues long. Looked up from germline, CDR1 is MNHEY and CDR2 is SVGEGT.